These T cell receptor beta chains were read from a single sample in a study of vaccination effects on CD4 cells after COVID-19. These receptors' antigens are unknown. Sequencing used immunoSEQ multiplex PCR; TCRdb keeps in-frame clones, though not all of them. The sample holds around 69,000 clones, 70% to 75% seen once. The sequencing here drew on CD4+ T cells from PBMCs cultured with HCoV-229E spike peptides, taken after COVID-19 vaccination. Source of these receptors: a human donor who received a COVID-19 vaccine. Each CDR3 is given with its conserved first and last residue. A D gene is named only where the DNA matches it firmly. Expanded clones are given a class, and other clones once, few, many or no size at all.

CDR3 protein: CASSSMAHPYNTDTQYF; CDR3 DNA: TGTGCCAGCAGCTCAATGGCACACCCCTATAACACAGATACGCAGTATTTT; J gene: TRBJ2-3; clone size: once; D gene: NA; V gene: TRBV3-1/TRBV3-2
CDR3 protein: CASTFRRQQSPLHF; CDR3 DNA: TGTGCCAGCACCTTCCGCAGGCAGCAATCACCCCTCCACTTT; J gene: TRBJ1-6; clone size: few; D gene: NA; V gene: TRBV3-1/TRBV3-2
CDR3 protein: CATGTANQPQHF; CDR3 DNA: TGTGCAACCGGGACAGCAAATCAGCCCCAGCATTTT; J gene: TRBJ1-5; clone size: NA; D gene: TRBD1; V gene: TRBV27
CDR3 protein: CSASVEGRSNQPQHF; CDR3 DNA: TGCAGTGCTAGTGTCGAGGGTCGGAGCAATCAGCCCCAGCATTTT; J gene: TRBJ1-5; clone size: NA; D gene: NA; V gene: TRBV20-1
CDR3 protein: CASSLRLAGGTGANVLTF; CDR3 DNA: TGTGCCAGCAGCTTGCGACTAGCGGGGGGAACTGGGGCCAACGTCCTGACTTTC; J gene: TRBJ2-6; clone size: NA; D gene: TRBD2; V gene: TRBV7-2
CDR3 protein: CAISESQETQYF; CDR3 DNA: TGTGCCATCAGTGAGTCGCAAGAGACCCAGTACTTC; J gene: TRBJ2-5; clone size: NA; D gene: NA; V gene: TRBV10-3
CDR3 protein: CSGRRATNEKLFF; CDR3 DNA: TGCAGCGGGAGACGGGCAACTAATGAAAAACTGTTTTTT; J gene: TRBJ1-4; clone size: NA; D gene: NA; V gene: TRBV29-1
CDR3 protein: CASSSLRDRETQPQHF; CDR3 DNA: TGTGCCAGCAGTTCCCTCCGGGACAGGGAAACGCAGCCCCAGCATTTT; J gene: TRBJ1-5; clone size: NA; D gene: TRBD1; V gene: TRBV28
CDR3 protein: CASSYFRLRSNQPQHF; CDR3 DNA: TGTGCCAGCAGTTACTTCCGTCTTCGGAGCAATCAGCCCCAGCATTTT; J gene: TRBJ1-5; clone size: NA; D gene: NA; V gene: TRBV6-2/TRBV6-3
CDR3 protein: CASSQDGPDWAVGYTF; CDR3 DNA: TGTGCCAGCAGCCAAGATGGGCCGGATTGGGCGGTAGGCTACACCTTC; J gene: TRBJ1-2; clone size: NA; D gene: NA; V gene: TRBV3-1/TRBV3-2
CDR3 protein: CASSLGGTGIGKTQYF; CDR3 DNA: TGTGCCAGCAGCTTAGGAGGGACAGGGATTGGGAAGACCCAGTACTTC; J gene: TRBJ2-5; clone size: NA; D gene: TRBD1; V gene: TRBV7-2
CDR3 protein: CASSLNILVESSIDTQYF; CDR3 DNA: TGTGCCAGCAGTCTCAACATTCTTGTCGAGTCTAGCATCGATACGCAGTATTTT; J gene: TRBJ2-3; clone size: once; D gene: NA; V gene: TRBV6-6
CDR3 protein: CASSLSVTDTQYF; CDR3 DNA: TGTGCCAGCAGCTTATCAGTCACAGATACGCAGTATTTT; J gene: TRBJ2-3; clone size: NA; D gene: NA; V gene: TRBV7-2